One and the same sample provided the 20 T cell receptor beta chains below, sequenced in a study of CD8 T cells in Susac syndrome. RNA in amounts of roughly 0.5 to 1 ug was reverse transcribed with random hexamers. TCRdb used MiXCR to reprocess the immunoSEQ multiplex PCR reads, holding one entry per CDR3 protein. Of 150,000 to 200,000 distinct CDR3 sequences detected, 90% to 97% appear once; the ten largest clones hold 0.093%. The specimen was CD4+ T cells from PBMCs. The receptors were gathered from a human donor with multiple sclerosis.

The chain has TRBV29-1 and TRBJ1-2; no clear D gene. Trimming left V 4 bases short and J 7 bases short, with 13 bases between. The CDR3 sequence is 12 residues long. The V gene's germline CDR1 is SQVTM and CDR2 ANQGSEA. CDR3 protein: CSVAGGSGGYTF. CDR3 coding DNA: TGCAGCGTTGCAGGAGGCTCTGGTGGCTACACCTTC. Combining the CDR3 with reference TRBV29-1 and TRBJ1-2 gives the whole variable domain SAVISQKPSRDICQRGTSLTIQCQVDSQVTMMFWYRQQPGQSLTLIATANQGSEATYESGFVIDKFPISRPNLTFSTLTVSNMSPEDSSIYLCSVAGGSGGYTFGSGTRLTVV.

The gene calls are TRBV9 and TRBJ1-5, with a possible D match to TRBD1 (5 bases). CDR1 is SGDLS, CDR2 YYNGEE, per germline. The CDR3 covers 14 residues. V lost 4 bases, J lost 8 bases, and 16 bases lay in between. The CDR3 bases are TGTGCCAGCAGCCGGACGGGGGGGAGCGAGCCCCAGCATTTT. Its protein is CASSRTGGSEPQHF.

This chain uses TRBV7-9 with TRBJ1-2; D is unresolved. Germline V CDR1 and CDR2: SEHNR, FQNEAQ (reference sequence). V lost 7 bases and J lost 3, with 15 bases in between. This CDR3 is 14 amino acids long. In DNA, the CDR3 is TGTGCCAGCACCCGAAACCTCATGGACTATGGCTACACCTTC. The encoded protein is CASTRNLMDYGYTF.

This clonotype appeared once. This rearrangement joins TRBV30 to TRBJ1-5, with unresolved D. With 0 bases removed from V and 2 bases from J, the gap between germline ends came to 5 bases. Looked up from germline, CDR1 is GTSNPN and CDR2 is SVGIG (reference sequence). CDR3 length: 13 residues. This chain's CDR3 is CAWSVTGNQPQHF. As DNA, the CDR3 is TGTGCCTGGAGTGTTACGGGCAATCAGCCCCAGCATTTT.

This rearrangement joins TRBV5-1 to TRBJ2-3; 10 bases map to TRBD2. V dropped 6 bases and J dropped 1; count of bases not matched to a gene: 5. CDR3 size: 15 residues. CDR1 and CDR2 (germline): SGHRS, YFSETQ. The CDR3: CASTASGGGTDTQYF. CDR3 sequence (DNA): TGCGCCAGCACTGCGAGCGGGGGGGGCACAGATACGCAGTATTTT.

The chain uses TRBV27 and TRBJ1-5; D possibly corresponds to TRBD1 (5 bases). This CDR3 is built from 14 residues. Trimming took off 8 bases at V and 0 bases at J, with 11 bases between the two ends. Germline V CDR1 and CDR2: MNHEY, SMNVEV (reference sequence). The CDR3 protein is CASSETDSNQPQHF. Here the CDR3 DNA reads TGTGCCAGCTCCGAGACAGATAGCAATCAGCCCCAGCATTTT.

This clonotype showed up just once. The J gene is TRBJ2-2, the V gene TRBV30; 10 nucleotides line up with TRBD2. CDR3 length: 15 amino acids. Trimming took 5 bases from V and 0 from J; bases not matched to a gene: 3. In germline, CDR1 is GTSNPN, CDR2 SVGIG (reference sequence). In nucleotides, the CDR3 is TGTGCCTGGCAAGCGGGGGGGACGAACACCGGGGAGCTGTTTTTT. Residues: CAWQAGGTNTGELFF.

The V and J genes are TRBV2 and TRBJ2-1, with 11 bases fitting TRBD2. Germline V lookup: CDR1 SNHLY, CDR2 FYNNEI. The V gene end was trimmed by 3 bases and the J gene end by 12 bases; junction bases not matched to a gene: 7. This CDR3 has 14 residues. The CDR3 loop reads CASSETSGNWRQFF. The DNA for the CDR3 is TGTGCCAGCAGTGAGACTAGCGGGAACTGGAGGCAGTTCTTC.

The CDR3 sequence: CATSGRPNYGYTF. The CDR3 DNA follows: TGTGCCACCAGTGGCAGGCCTAACTATGGCTACACCTTC. The chain couples TRBV24-1 to TRBJ1-2; D is uncertain. This CDR3 is 13 amino acids long. CDR1 KGHDR and CDR2 SFDVKD come from the germline V gene. Trimming took off 5 bases at V and 0 bases at J, with 6 bases between the two ends.

CDR3 region: CASSLPRDRGETQYF. The CDR3 nucleotides are TGTGCCAGCAGCTTGCCCCGGGACAGGGGAGAGACCCAGTACTTC. The chain has TRBV5-4 and TRBJ2-5, with 10 bases lining up with TRBD1. Germline V CDR1 and CDR2: SGHNT, YYREEE (reference sequence). J lost 4 bases, V lost 1 base, and 4 bases had no gene match. The CDR3 is 15 residues long.

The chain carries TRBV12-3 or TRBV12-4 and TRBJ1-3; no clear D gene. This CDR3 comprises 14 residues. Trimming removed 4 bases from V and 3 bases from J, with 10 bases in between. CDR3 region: CASSSQVGGNTIYF. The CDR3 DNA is TGTGCCAGCAGTTCTCAGGTTGGTGGAAACACCATATATTTT.

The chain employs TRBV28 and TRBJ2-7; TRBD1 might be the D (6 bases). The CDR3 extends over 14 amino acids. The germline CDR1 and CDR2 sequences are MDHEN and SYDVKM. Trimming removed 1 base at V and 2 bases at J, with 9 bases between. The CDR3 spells CASSLYRDPYEQYF. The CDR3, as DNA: TGTGCCAGCAGTTTATACAGGGACCCCTACGAGCAGTACTTC.

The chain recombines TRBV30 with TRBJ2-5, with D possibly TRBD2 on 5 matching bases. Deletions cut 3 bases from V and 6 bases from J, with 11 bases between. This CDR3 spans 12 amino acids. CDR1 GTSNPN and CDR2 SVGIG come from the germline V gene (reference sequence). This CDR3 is CAWSSLVKTQYF. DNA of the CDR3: TGTGCCTGGAGCTCACTAGTAAAGACCCAGTACTTC.

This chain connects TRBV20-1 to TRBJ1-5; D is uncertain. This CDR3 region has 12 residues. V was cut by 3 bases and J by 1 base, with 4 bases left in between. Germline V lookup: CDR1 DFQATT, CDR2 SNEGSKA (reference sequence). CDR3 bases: TGCAGTGCTAGGGACAGCAATCAGCCCCAGCATTTT. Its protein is CSARDSNQPQHF.

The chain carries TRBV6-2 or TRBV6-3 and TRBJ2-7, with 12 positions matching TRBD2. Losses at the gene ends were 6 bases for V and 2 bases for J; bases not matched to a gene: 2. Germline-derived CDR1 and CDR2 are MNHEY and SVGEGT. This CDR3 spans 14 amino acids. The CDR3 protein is CASRTSGGPYEQYF. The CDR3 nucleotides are TGTGCCAGCAGGACTAGCGGGGGACCCTACGAGCAGTACTTC.

CDR3 in amino acids: CAWSVLQGPYEQYF. For the CDR3, the DNA is TGTGCCTGGAGTGTGTTACAGGGTCCTTACGAGCAGTACTTC. J is TRBJ2-7 and V is TRBV30; perhaps TRBD1 as D (6 bases). This CDR3 contains 14 residues. V lost 0 bases and J lost 4, with 13 bases in between. From germline, CDR1 is GTSNPN and CDR2 SVGIG (reference sequence). The full variable domain, with the rest looked up from reference TRBV30 and TRBJ2-7, is SQTIHQWPATLVQPVGSPLSLECTVEGTSNPNLYWYRQAAGRGLQLLFYSVGIGQISSEVPQNLSASRPQDRQFILSSKKLLLSDSGFYLCAWSVLQGPYEQYFGPGTRLTVT.

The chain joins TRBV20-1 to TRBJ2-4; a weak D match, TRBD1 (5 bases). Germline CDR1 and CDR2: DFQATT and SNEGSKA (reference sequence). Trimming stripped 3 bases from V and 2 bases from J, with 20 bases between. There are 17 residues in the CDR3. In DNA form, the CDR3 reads TGCAGTGCTAGTCACCCGACAGCTGGTTTGACCAAAAACATTCAGTACTTC. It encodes CSASHPTAGLTKNIQYF.

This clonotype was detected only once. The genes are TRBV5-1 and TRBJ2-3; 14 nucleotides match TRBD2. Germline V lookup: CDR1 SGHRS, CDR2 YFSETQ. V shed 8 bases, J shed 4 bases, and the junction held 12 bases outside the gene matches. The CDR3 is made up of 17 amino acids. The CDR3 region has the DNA TGCGCCAGTGCCGAACCCTCGGGACTAGCGGGGGCAGATACGCAGTATTTT. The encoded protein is CASAEPSGLAGADTQYF.

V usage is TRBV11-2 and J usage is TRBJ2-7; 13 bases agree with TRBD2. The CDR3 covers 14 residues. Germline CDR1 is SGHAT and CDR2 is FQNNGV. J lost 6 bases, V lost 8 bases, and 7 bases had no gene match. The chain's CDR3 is CASGILAGGLEQYF. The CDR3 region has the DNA TGTGCCAGCGGTATACTAGCGGGGGGGCTCGAGCAGTACTTC.

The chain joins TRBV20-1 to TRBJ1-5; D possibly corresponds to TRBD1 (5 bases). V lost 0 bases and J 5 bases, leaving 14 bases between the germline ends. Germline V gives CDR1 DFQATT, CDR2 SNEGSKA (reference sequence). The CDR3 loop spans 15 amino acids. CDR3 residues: CSARERLWGDQPQHF. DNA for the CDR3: TGCAGTGCTAGAGAACGACTTTGGGGGGATCAGCCCCAGCATTTT.